What follows are 24 T cell receptor beta chains derived from one specimen sequenced in a study of PD-1 blockade in classical Hodgkin lymphoma. The data were produced by immunoSEQ multiplex PCR, yet TCRdb's version contains in-frame clones alone and is incomplete. The data show about 97,000 clones, with about 89% seen just once and about 6.4% held by the top ten. Following autologous stem cell transplantation, relapse occurred in every patient, and exposure to brentuximab vedotin varied. The specimen was peripheral blood mononuclear cells (PBMCs), collected before the second cycle of nivolumab. The receptors come from a human donor with classical Hodgkin lymphoma.

This clone is a singleton in its sample. This rearrangement joins TRBV6-6 to TRBJ2-2; no firm D call. Germline V gives CDR1 MNHNY, CDR2 SVGAGI (reference sequence). The CDR3 is made up of 14 amino acids. Trimming shortened V by 4 bases and J by 3 bases, and 9 bases separated the two germline ends. The CDR3 DNA follows: TGTGCCAGCAGTTTTGGGCGAGACACCGGGGAGCTGTTTTTT. Protein: CASSFGRDTGELFF.

In this sample, this clone turned up once. This chain connects TRBV2 to TRBJ2-3; 16 bases fit TRBD2. The CDR3 has 14 residues. With V trimmed by 9 bases and J by 4 bases, 1 base remained unmatched. Germline loops: CDR1 SNHLY, CDR2 FYNNEI. CDR3: CARGLAGGPDTQYF. The CDR3 DNA follows: TGTGCCAGGGGACTAGCGGGGGGGCCAGATACGCAGTATTTT.

This chain connects TRBV11-3 to TRBJ2-3; the match to TRBD1 covers 10 bases. The CDR3 runs 15 residues. CDR1 is SGHNT and CDR2 is YENEEA in the germline V gene. With V trimmed by 1 base and J by 6 bases, 4 bases remained unmatched. CDR3 region: CASSLGLGQGDTQYF. Here the CDR3 DNA reads TGTGCCAGCAGCTTAGGTCTGGGACAGGGGGATACGCAGTATTTT.

This chain connects TRBV4-3 to TRBJ1-1; D gene ambiguous. The V gene lost 1 base and the J gene lost 4 bases, with 13 bases spanning the gap. The germline gives CDR1 LGHNA, CDR2 YSLEER. The CDR3 is 15 residues long. In DNA form, the CDR3 reads TGCGCCAGCAGCCAAGGGGAGTTACTGGGCACTGAAGCTTTCTTT. Translating gives CASSQGELLGTEAFF.

The CDR3 nucleotides are TGTGCCAGCGGTCGACAGGTCACTGAAGCTTTCTTT. It is translated as CASGRQVTEAFF. J is TRBJ1-1 and V is TRBV6-5; perhaps TRBD1 as D (6 bases). The CDR3 is 12 amino acids. The V gene lost 8 bases and the J gene lost 4 bases, with 11 bases spanning the gap. Germline V gene sequence: CDR1 MNHEY, CDR2 SVGAGI.

This chain links TRBV29-1 with TRBJ1-1; 8 bases are a match to TRBD1. Germline CDR1 SQVTM, CDR2 ANQGSEA. The length of the CDR3 is 13 residues. The V gene end was trimmed by 5 bases and the J gene end by 5 bases; junction bases not matched to a gene: 7. CDR3 DNA: TGCAGCGTTACCCAGGGGGCGGGTACTGAAGCTTTCTTT. This translates into CSVTQGAGTEAFF. The whole variable domain, remainder taken from reference TRBV29-1 and TRBJ1-1, is SAVISQKPSRDICQRGTSLTIQCQVDSQVTMMFWYRQQPGQSLTLIATANQGSEATYESGFVIDKFPISRPNLTFSTLTVSNMSPEDSSIYLCSVTQGAGTEAFFGQGTRLTVV.

This clone appeared a single time. CDR3 sequence: CASSIRRGAGTSGNTIYF. As DNA, the CDR3 is TGTGCCAGTAGTATTCGACGGGGGGCAGGCACCTCTGGAAACACCATATATTTT. The V gene is TRBV19, the J gene TRBJ1-3; D is possibly TRBD1 (6 bases). Between the trimmed V and J ends, which lost 3 bases and 0 bases, there was a span of 18 bases. This CDR3 spans 18 amino acids. CDR1 LNHDA and CDR2 SQIVND come from the germline V gene (reference sequence).

The rearrangement joins TRBV7-6 to TRBJ1-1; no clear D gene. Germline loops: CDR1 SGHVS, CDR2 FNYEAQ. This CDR3 has 18 amino acids. Between the trimmed V and J ends, which lost 1 base and 5 bases, there was a span of 23 bases. This chain's CDR3 is CASSLGFLVVGWKTEAFF. The CDR3 bases are TGTGCCAGCAGCTTAGGCTTTTTAGTTGTGGGGTGGAAGACTGAAGCTTTCTTT.

The rearrangement joins TRBV2 to TRBJ2-1; tentative D call: TRBD2 (7 bases). Trimming shortened V by 3 bases and J by 6 bases, and 12 bases separated the two germline ends. Germline CDR1 and CDR2: SNHLY and FYNNEI. The CDR3 length is 14 residues. The CDR3 bases are TGTGCCAGCAGTGATGAGGGGGGGGCCAATGAGCAGTTCTTC. Translating gives CASSDEGGANEQFF.

J is TRBJ2-2 and V is TRBV5-1; 9 bases are a match to TRBD2. The CDR3 has 19 residues. Germline loops: CDR1 SGHRS, CDR2 YFSETQ. V shed 4 bases, J shed 4 bases, and the junction held 17 bases outside the gene matches. CDR3 nucleotide sequence: TGCGCCAGCAGCGAGAGCGGCCGGATGGCGGGGGGGTCCACCGGGGAGCTGTTTTTT. Protein: CASSESGRMAGGSTGELFF.

This sequence joins TRBV27 and TRBJ2-7; tentatively, D is TRBD1 (5 bases). This CDR3 is 13 amino acids long. Trimming cost V 6 bases and J 7 bases, with 16 bases left between them. CDR1 and CDR2 (germline): MNHEY, SMNVEV (reference sequence). Written as DNA, the CDR3 is TGTGCCAGCAGCCCGGATCTAGGGGCGGAGCAGTACTTC. This translates into CASSPDLGAEQYF.

CDR3 bases: TGTGCCAGCAGCTTGCGGGATTTACAAGAGACCCAGTACTTC. Its translation: CASSLRDLQETQYF. V and J are TRBV12-1 and TRBJ2-5; the D call in the table, TRBD2, was not verified against the DNA. TRBV12-1 is a pseudogene locus. CDR3 length: 14 residues.

The genes are TRBV30 and TRBJ1-4; D is possibly TRBD1 (6 bases). Germline V lookup: CDR1 GTSNPN, CDR2 SVGIG (reference sequence). The CDR3 has 13 amino acids. V was cut by 0 bases and J by 10 bases, with 12 bases left in between. The DNA for the CDR3 is TGTGCCTGGAGTGTAAGACAGGCTTCAAAACTGTTTTTT. It translates to CAWSVRQASKLFF.

This chain joins TRBV15 and TRBJ1-1, with D tentatively TRBD1 (5 bases). The CDR3 sequence is 15 residues long. CDR1 and CDR2 (germline): LNHNV, YYDKDF (reference sequence). The V and J ends lost 1 base and 4 bases respectively, with 13 bases between them. CDR3 in DNA: TGTGCCACCAGCAGAGCAGGGTTCAAGGGCACTGAAGCTTTCTTT. Translation: CATSRAGFKGTEAFF.

The V and J genes are TRBV7-2 and TRBJ2-1; 9 bases map to TRBD2. Trimming at V came to 4 bases and at J to 4 bases, leaving 8 bases not matched to a gene. The CDR3 runs to 16 residues. Germline-derived CDR1 and CDR2 are SGHTA and FQGNSA. CDR3: CASSSRAGGSYNEQFF. The DNA for the CDR3 is TGTGCCAGCAGCTCTCGAGCGGGGGGCTCTTACAATGAGCAGTTCTTC. Combining the CDR3 with reference TRBV7-2 and TRBJ2-1 gives the whole variable domain GAGVSQSPSNKVTEKGKDVELRCDPISGHTALYWYRQSLGQGLEFLIYFQGNSAPDKSGLPSDRFSAERTGGSVSTLTIQRTQQEDSAVYLCASSSRAGGSYNEQFFGPGTRLTVL.

V gene TRBV7-6 combines with J gene TRBJ2-1; 7 positions agree with TRBD2. Germline V gene sequence: CDR1 SGHVS, CDR2 FNYEAQ. This CDR3 region has 14 residues. V dropped 5 bases and J dropped 7; count of bases not matched to a gene: 8. The CDR3 DNA is TGTGCCAGCAGCCCCGGGACTACCACTAATGAGCAGTTCTTC. As protein: CASSPGTTTNEQFF. Together with reference TRBV7-6 and TRBJ2-1, the CDR3 gives the full variable domain: GAGVSQSPRYKVTKRGQDVALRCDPISGHVSLYWYRQALGQGPEFLTYFNYEAQQDKSGLPNDRFSAERPEGSISTLTIQRTEQRDSAMYRCASSPGTTTNEQFFGPGTRLTVL.

This clone was recorded only once. This same CDR3 is encoded by further DNA sequences in the sample. The gene calls are TRBV4-3 and TRBJ2-7, with TRBD2 identical over 7 bases. V gave up 1 base and J gave up 2 bases; unmatched junction bases: 2. From germline, CDR1 is LGHNA and CDR2 YSLEER. This CDR3 has 14 residues. The CDR3 DNA reads as TGCGCCAGCAGCCAAGGCGGGGGAACCTACGAGCAGTACTTC. It is translated as CASSQGGGTYEQYF.

The chain uses TRBV19 and TRBJ1-3; D is uncertain. CDR1 and CDR2 from the germline V gene are LNHDA and SQIVND (reference sequence). V lost 3 bases and J 3 bases, leaving 9 bases between the germline ends. The length of the CDR3 is 14 residues. The CDR3 DNA follows: TGTGCCAGTAGTATCCGGGAAATTGGAAACACCATATATTTT. As protein: CASSIREIGNTIYF.

V gene TRBV19 combines with J gene TRBJ2-2, with TRBD1 matching 7 bases. The CDR3 totals 15 residues. The V gene end was trimmed by 5 bases and the J gene end by 2 bases; junction bases not matched to a gene: 5. Germline values: CDR1 LNHDA, CDR2 SQIVND (reference sequence). As DNA, the CDR3 is TGTGCCAGTAGTCCGCGACAGGGTAACACCGGGGAGCTGTTTTTT. Amino acid sequence: CASSPRQGNTGELFF.

This rearrangement joins TRBV4-1 to TRBJ2-5, with D hard to call. The CDR3 runs 13 residues. The V and J ends lost 4 bases and 5 bases respectively, with 11 bases between them. Looked up from germline, CDR1 is MGHRA and CDR2 is YSYEKL. The CDR3, as DNA: TGCGCCAGCAGCCCAGCATTACCGGAGACCCAGTACTTC. This codes for CASSPALPETQYF.

The V call is TRBV30, the J call TRBJ2-7; D call uncertain. Germline CDR1 and CDR2: GTSNPN and SVGIG (reference sequence). The V gene lost 2 bases and the J gene lost 2 bases, with 16 bases spanning the gap. The CDR3 sequence is 15 residues long. This CDR3 is CAWSNRRTVTYEQYF. Here the CDR3 DNA reads TGTGCCTGGAGTAACCGCCGGACGGTAACCTACGAGCAGTACTTC.

The CDR3 DNA sequence: TGCGCCAGCAGCTTGGGGTTCTACGAGCAGTACTTC. Its protein product is CASSLGFYEQYF. The genes are TRBV5-1 and TRBJ2-7; D unclear. The V end was cut by 0 bases, the J end by 3 bases, with 4 bases between. From germline, CDR1 is SGHRS and CDR2 YFSETQ. CDR3 length equals 12 residues. The whole variable domain, filled in from reference TRBV5-1 and TRBJ2-7, reads KAGVTQTPRYLIKTRGQQVTLSCSPISGHRSVSWYQQTPGQGLQFLFEYFSETQRNKGNFPGRFSGRQFSNSRSEMNVSTLELGDSALYLCASSLGFYEQYFGPGTRLTVT.

This chain joins TRBV4-1 and TRBJ1-5, with D uncertain. V was trimmed by 0 bases and J by 4 bases, leaving 22 bases between them. This CDR3 contains 19 residues. CDR1 MGHRA and CDR2 YSYEKL come from the germline V gene. The CDR3 loop reads CASSQERVMFPGPNQPQHF. For the CDR3, the DNA is TGCGCCAGCAGCCAAGAAAGAGTGATGTTCCCCGGTCCAAATCAGCCCCAGCATTTT.

J is TRBJ1-1 and V is TRBV14; 8 positions agree with TRBD1. V lost 4 bases, J lost 3 bases, and 7 bases stayed unmatched. Looked up from germline, CDR1 is SGHDN and CDR2 is FVKESK. CDR3 length: 15 residues. CDR3: CASSPGTGEDTEAFF. In DNA, the CDR3 is TGTGCCAGCAGCCCTGGGACAGGAGAGGACACTGAAGCTTTCTTT.